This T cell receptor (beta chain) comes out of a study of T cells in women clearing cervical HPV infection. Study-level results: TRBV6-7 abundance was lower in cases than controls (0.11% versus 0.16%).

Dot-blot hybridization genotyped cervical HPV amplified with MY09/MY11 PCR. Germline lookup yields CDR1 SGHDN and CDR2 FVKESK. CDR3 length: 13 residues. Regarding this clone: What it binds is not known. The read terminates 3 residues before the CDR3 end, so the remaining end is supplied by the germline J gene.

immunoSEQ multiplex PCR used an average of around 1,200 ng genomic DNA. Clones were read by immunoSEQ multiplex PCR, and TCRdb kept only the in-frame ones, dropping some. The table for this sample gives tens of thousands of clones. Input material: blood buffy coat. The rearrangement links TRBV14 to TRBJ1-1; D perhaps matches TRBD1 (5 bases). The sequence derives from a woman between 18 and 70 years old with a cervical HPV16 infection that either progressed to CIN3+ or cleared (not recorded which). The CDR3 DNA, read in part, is TGTGCCAGCAGCCAATCCGTACAGGCGGTA. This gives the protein CASSQSVQAV. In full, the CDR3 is CASSQSVQAVAFF.